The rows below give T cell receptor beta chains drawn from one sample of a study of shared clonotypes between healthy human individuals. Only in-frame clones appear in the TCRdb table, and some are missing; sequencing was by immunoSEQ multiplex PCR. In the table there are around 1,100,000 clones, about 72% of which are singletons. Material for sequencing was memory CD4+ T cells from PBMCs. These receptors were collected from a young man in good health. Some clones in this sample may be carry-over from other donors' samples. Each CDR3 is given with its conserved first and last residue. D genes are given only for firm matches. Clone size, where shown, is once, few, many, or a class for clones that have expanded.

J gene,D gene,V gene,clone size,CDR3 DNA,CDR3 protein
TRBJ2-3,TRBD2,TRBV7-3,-,TGTGCCAGCAGCTTAGCGGGCGGGAGAAACATAGATACGCAGTATTTT,CASSLAGGRNIDTQYF
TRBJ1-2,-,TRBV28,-,TGTGCCAGCAGTCACAGGGTTTCGGAGGGCTACACCTTC,CASSHRVSEGYTF
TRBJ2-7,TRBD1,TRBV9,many,TGTGCCAGCAGCGTAGGGGACAGGGGATACGAGCAGTACTTC,CASSVGDRGYEQYF
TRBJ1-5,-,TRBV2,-,TGTGCCAGCAGTCCGGACGGTTCAGGGGGCAATCAGCCCCAGCATTTT,CASSPDGSGGNQPQHF
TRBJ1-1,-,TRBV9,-,TGTGCCAGCAGCCATGTCGAAGGTGACACTGAAGCTTTCTTT,CASSHVEGDTEAFF
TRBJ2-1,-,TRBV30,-,TGTGCCTGGAGTGTAGGGGACTACAATGAGCAGTTCTTC,CAWSVGDYNEQFF
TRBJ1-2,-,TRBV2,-,TGTGCCAGCAGTACGGACGGTAACTATGGCTACACCTTC,CASSTDGNYGYTF
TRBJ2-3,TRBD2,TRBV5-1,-,TGCGCCAGCAGCTTCTCACGCGGGGGGCGAGGGGCAGATACGCAGTATTTT,CASSFSRGGRGADTQYF
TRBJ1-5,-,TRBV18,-,TGTGCCAGCTCACTCGGCCCAATCGATCAGCCCCAGCATTTT,CASSLGPIDQPQHF
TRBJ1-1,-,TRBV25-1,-,TGTGCCAGCAGTGATGTATACACTGAAGCTTTCTTT,CASSDVYTEAFF
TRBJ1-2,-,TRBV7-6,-,TGTGCCAGCAGCTTAGTGTTTGGAGATGGCTACACCTTC,CASSLVFGDGYTF
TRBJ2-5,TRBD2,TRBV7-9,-,TGTGCCAGCAGCTTCACTAGCGGGAGTGAGACCCAGTACTTC,CASSFTSGSETQYF
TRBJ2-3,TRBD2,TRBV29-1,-,TGCAGCGTTGGGACTAGCGGGAGCACAGATACGCAGTATTTT,CSVGTSGSTDTQYF
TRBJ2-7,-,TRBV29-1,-,TGCGGCGGGGGGACAGACGAACTCGAGCAGTACTTC,CGGGTDELEQYF
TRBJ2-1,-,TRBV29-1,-,TGCAGCGCGCGGAGCGGAGGGGGATCCAATGAGCAGTTCTTC,CSARSGGGSNEQFF
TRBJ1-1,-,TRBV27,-,TGTGCCAGCAGTCCACAGACGAGGGGATCTGAAGCTTTCTTT,CASSPQTRGSEAFF
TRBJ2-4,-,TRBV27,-,TGTGCCAGCAGTTCGGTACAAGGGTCCTTACAGTACTTC,CASSSVQGSLQYF
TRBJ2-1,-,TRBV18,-,TGTGCCAGCTCACCCCTAAAGGGAGAGAATGAGCAGTTCTTC,CASSPLKGENEQFF
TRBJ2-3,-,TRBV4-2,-,TGTGCCAGCACCCCCGGGGTAGCGAGGGATACGCAGTATTTT,CASTPGVARDTQYF
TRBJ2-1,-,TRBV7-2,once,TGTGCCAGCAGCTTCGGGACTGCTAGCGACAATGAGCAGTTCTTC,CASSFGTASDNEQFF
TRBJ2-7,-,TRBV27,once,TGTGCCAGCAGTCGTCAGGGGTACCAGCAGTACTTC,CASSRQGYQQYF
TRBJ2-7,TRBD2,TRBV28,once,TGTGCCAGCAGTTCCCAGGGACTAGGGGGGGAGCAGTACTTC,CASSSQGLGGEQYF
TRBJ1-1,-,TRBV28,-,TGTGCCAGCAGTTTGCCCACAGGGTTCACTGAAGCTTTCTTT,CASSLPTGFTEAFF
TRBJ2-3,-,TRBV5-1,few,TGCGCCAGCAGCTGGCGTAGCGGAGAAGATACGCAGTATTTT,CASSWRSGEDTQYF
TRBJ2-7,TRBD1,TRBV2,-,TGTGCCAGCAGGCGGGACAGGGGAAATCTCTACGAGCAGTACTTC,CASRRDRGNLYEQYF
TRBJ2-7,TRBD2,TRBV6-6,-,TGTGCCAGCAGAAAAACACTAGCGGGAGGGTCCTACGAGCAGTACTTC,CASRKTLAGGSYEQYF
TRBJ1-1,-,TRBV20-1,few,TGCAGTGCTAGAGACAGGGGATCTTTCTTT,CSARDRGSFF
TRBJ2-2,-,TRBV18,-,TGTGCCAGCTCACCAAGCGTTGGCGGGGAGCTGTTTTTT,CASSPSVGGELFF
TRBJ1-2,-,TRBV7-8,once,TGTGCCAGCAGCTTAGCGAGAACTTATGGCTACACCTTC,CASSLARTYGYTF
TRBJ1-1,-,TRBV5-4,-,TGTGCCAGCAGCTTGGGTCTGAACACTGAAGCTTTCTTT,CASSLGLNTEAFF
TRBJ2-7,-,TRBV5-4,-,TGTGCCAGCAGCCTGGCCGGCACCTACGAGCAGTACTTC,CASSLAGTYEQYF
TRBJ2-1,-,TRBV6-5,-,TGTGCCAGCACTTTGACGGGAAGCTCCTACAATGAGCAGTTCTTC,CASTLTGSSYNEQFF
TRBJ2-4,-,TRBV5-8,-,TGTGCCAGCAGCTTGGGGTTGGACCTAGCCAAAAACATTCAGTACTTC,CASSLGLDLAKNIQYF
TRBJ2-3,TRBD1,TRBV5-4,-,TGTGCCAGCAGCTTCCGACAGGGAGGCACAGATACGCAGTATTTT,CASSFRQGGTDTQYF
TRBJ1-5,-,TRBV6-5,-,TGTGCCAGCAGTTACTCGAGGGGGTTTCAGCCCCAGCATTTT,CASSYSRGFQPQHF
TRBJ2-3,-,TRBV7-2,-,TGTGCCAGCACCGACACGCGGGGAGATACGCAGTATTTT,CASTDTRGDTQYF
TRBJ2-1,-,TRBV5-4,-,TGTGCCAGCAGCCTGGGAGGCGCCCACCCCAGCAATGAGCAGTTCTTC,CASSLGGAHPSNEQFF
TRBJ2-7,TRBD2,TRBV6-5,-,TGTGCCAGCAGCCAAGGACTAGCGGGAGGCGAGCAGTACTTC,CASSQGLAGGEQYF
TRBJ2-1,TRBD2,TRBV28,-,TGTGCCAGCAGTCCCTCGGGAGGCCATAATGAGCAGTTCTTC,CASSPSGGHNEQFF
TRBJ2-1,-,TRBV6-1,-,TGTGCCAGCGTCCCAGTGAGCTCCTACAATGAGCAGTTCTTC,CASVPVSSYNEQFF
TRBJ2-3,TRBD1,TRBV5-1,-,TGCGCCAGCAGCTTGGGTATACAGGGGATTAGCACAGATACGCAGTATTTT,CASSLGIQGISTDTQYF
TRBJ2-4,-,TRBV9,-,TGTGCCAGCAGTCGAGCTCCTCGGGACACCTTCGTAGCCAAAAACATTCAGTACTTC,CASSRAPRDTFVAKNIQYF
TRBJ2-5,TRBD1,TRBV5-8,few,TGTGCCAGCAGCTTGGCCGCAGGACAGGCACAAGAGACCCAGTACTTC,CASSLAAGQAQETQYF
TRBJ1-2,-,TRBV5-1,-,TGCGCCAGCAGTGGTTCACCCCCCTATGGCTACACCTTC,CASSGSPPYGYTF
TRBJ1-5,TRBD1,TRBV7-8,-,TGTGCCAGCAGCGTCGACAGGGTCCAAGGGGCCCAGCATTTT,CASSVDRVQGAQHF
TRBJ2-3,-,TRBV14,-,TGTGCCAGCAGCCCAGCCACAGATACGCAGTATTTT,CASSPATDTQYF
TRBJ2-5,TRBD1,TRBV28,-,TGTGCCAGCAGACTGACAGGGAAGGAGCAGTACTTC,CASRLTGKEQYF
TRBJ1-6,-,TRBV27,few,TGTGCCAGCAGTTTATCGACCGCGGTTACATCACCCCTCCACTTT,CASSLSTAVTSPLHF
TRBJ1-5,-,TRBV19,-,TGTGCCAGTAGTTCGTCGGGGGCTTATAGCAATCAGCCCCAGCATTTT,CASSSSGAYSNQPQHF
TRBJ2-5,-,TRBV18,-,TGTGCCAGCTCACCACCTACCATTACAGAGACCCAGTACTTC,CASSPPTITETQYF
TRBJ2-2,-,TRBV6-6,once,TGTGCCAGCAACAGGGGTAGCGGGAACACCGGGGAGCTGTTTTTT,CASNRGSGNTGELFF
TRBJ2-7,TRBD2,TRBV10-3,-,TGTGCCACTGGGACTAGCGGAAATTACGAGCAGTACTTC,CATGTSGNYEQYF
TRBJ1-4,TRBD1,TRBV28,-,TGTGCCAGCAGCCTGACAGGGGTTAATGAAAAACTGTTTTTT,CASSLTGVNEKLFF
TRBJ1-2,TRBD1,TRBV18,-,TGTGCCAGCTCACCACCGAGGGGCGTTCCGGGACAGGGTACCTATGGCTACACCTTC,CASSPPRGVPGQGTYGYTF
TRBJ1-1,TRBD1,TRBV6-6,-,TGTGCCAGCAGACTCTTGGGACAGGGGAGCACTGAAGCTTTCTTT,CASRLLGQGSTEAFF
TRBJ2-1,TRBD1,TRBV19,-,TGTGCCAGTAGTATTAGGGGACAGGGGGCATTCAATGAGCAGTTCTTC,CASSIRGQGAFNEQFF
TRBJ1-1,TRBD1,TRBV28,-,TGTGCCAGCAGCGGGACAGGGGGCTGGAGCACTGAAGCTTTCTTT,CASSGTGGWSTEAFF